A selection of T cell receptor beta chains follows, all from one sample in a study of OX40 agonist ivuxolimab in advanced cancers. The repertoire was sequenced with immunoSEQ multiplex PCR; TCRdb's copy has only in-frame clones and lacks some. The sample includes about 78,000 clones, approximately 90% of them seen just once. This sample comprised CD4+ or CD8+ T cells sorted from blood, obtained in a trial of the OX40 agonist ivuxolimab. The receptors derive from an adult with an advanced solid tumor such as melanoma, head and neck, liver or kidney cancer. Both conserved end residues are part of each CDR3. Fields, in order: clone size, V gene, J gene, D gene, CDR3 DNA, CDR3 protein. The D gene is left open where the match is weak. Size is stated for part of the rows, as once, few or many counts, or as a class when the clone is expanded.

>NA|TRBV7-2|TRBJ1-2|TRBD1
TGTGCCAGCAGCTCGGGACAGGGTGGTGGCTACACCTTC
CASSSGQGGGYTF
>few|TRBV28|TRBJ2-3|NA
TGTGCCAGCAGTTCCCCCCCAGACCTCACAGATACGCAGTATTTT
CASSSPPDLTDTQYF
>NA|TRBV28|TRBJ2-1|TRBD1
TGTGCCAGCATCTCCCCGGGACAGAACTACAATGAGCAGTTCTTC
CASISPGQNYNEQFF
>NA|TRBV2|TRBJ2-5|NA
TGTGCCAGCAGTGAGGGCGGAAGGGAGACCCAGTACTTC
CASSEGGRETQYF
>NA|TRBV5-1|TRBJ2-3|NA
TGCGCCAGCAGCCCGGGGGTGGTTACAGATACGCAGTATTTT
CASSPGVVTDTQYF
>NA|TRBV18|TRBJ2-1|NA
TGTGCCAGCTCACCAATGGGGGGCGAGGGCGATGAGCAGTTCTTC
CASSPMGGEGDEQFF
>NA|TRBV14|TRBJ1-1|NA
TGTGCCAGCAGCCAAGATGCGTTCCAAGGTGAAGCTTTCTTT
CASSQDAFQGEAFF
>NA|TRBV7-9|TRBJ1-2|TRBD1
TGTGCCAGCAGCCGTCCGGGACAGGGGTTCTATGGCTACACCTTC
CASSRPGQGFYGYTF
>NA|TRBV18|TRBJ1-4|NA
TGTGCCAGCTCACCCCTTCGCGGGCCGTATAATGAAAAACTGTTTTTT
CASSPLRGPYNEKLFF
>NA|TRBV5-8|TRBJ2-2|TRBD2
TGTGCCAGCAGACCCGGGACTAGAGTATGGACCGGGGAGCTGTTTTTT
CASRPGTRVWTGELFF
>NA|TRBV29-1|TRBJ2-5|NA
TGCAGCGTCACGGTGACGGAGACCCAGTACTTC
CSVTVTETQYF
>NA|TRBV7-9|TRBJ1-1|NA
TGTGCCAGCAGCCAGCCCGGGGGGCGGAACACTGAAGCTTTCTTT
CASSQPGGRNTEAFF
>NA|TRBV7-2|TRBJ2-5|NA
TGTGCCAGCAGCCCTACCAATAAAGAGACCCAGTACTTC
CASSPTNKETQYF
>NA|TRBV19|TRBJ2-2|NA
TGTGCCAGTAGTATAGGGACCTTCAGAACCGGGGAGCTGTTTTTT
CASSIGTFRTGELFF
>NA|TRBV19|TRBJ1-5|NA
TGTGCCAGTAGTCTCGGGACGGTGAGCAATCAGCCCCAGCATTTT
CASSLGTVSNQPQHF
>NA|TRBV5-4|TRBJ1-2|TRBD1
TGTGCCAGCAGCCACCCGGGACAGGGCTCTAACTATGGCTACACCTTC
CASSHPGQGSNYGYTF
>NA|TRBV28|TRBJ1-5|NA
TGTGCCAGCAGTTTAAGGGGGGCCGGCAATCAGCCCCAGCATTTT
CASSLRGAGNQPQHF
>NA|TRBV7-2|TRBJ2-3|NA
TGTGCCAGCAGCTCCTCCGTAGGGACAGATACGCAGTATTTT
CASSSSVGTDTQYF
>NA|TRBV11-2|TRBJ2-2|NA
TGTGCCAGCATGTCTCCGGGCGGCGGGACCGGGGAGCTGTTTTTT
CASMSPGGGTGELFF
>NA|TRBV6-1|TRBJ2-3|NA
TGTGCCAGCAGTCAGGGGAGACCAGATACGCAGTATTTT
CASSQGRPDTQYF
>NA|TRBV7-6|TRBJ2-1|NA
TGTGCCAGCAGCTTAGCGTCGTACAGTTCATACAATGAGCAGTTCTTC
CASSLASYSSYNEQFF
>NA|TRBV6-6|TRBJ1-2|NA
TGTGCCAGCAGTACCCCCCGGACGCAGAGCTATGGCTACACCTTC
CASSTPRTQSYGYTF
>NA|TRBV11-2|TRBJ2-2|NA
TGTGCCAGCAGCCTGACAGGTTCGATCGAGGGGCTGTTTTTT
CASSLTGSIEGLFF
>NA|TRBV18|TRBJ1-3|TRBD1
TGTGCCAGCTCACTTTATAGGACAGGCGACTTCTCTGGAAACACCATATATTTT
CASSLYRTGDFSGNTIYF
>NA|TRBV27|TRBJ2-2|NA
TGTGCCAGCAGTCTGGTGTCCCCCGGGGAGCTGTTTTTT
CASSLVSPGELFF